This T cell receptor (beta chain) derives from a study of blood T cell repertoires in COVID-19. For the study at large: Donors in the United States, Italy and Spain gave samples during acute or convalescent COVID-19. PBMCs, B-cell-depleted T cells, or T cells were the source of the cDNA or gDNA that made up the material.

Germline CDR1 GTSNPN, CDR2 SVGIG (reference sequence). This CDR3 has 13 residues. Trimming shortened V by 4 bases and J by 7 bases, and 11 bases separated the two germline ends. The participants were between roughly 18 and 100 years old and came from under 25 US areas. Assay used: immunoSEQ multiplex PCR; TCRdb lists only in-frame clones, some missing. This sample has about 300,000 clones, with around 84% found just once. This clonotype was obtained from a man aged 30-40 years who had recovered from COVID-19. Specimen: PBMCs or T cells enriched from blood (not recorded which). The genes are TRBV30 and TRBJ1-6, with no clear D. The DNA of the CDR3 is TGTGCCTGGAAAGGAACGGGAAATTCACCCCTCCACTTT. Translation: CAWKGTGNSPLHF.